The 18 T cell receptor beta chains given below trace back to one sample, sequenced in a study of shared clonotypes between healthy human individuals. Repertoires were generated with immunoSEQ multiplex PCR, while TCRdb's copy carries only in-frame clones and drops some. The sample records some 1 million clones, about 80% being singletons. Material for sequencing was memory CD4+ T cells sorted from blood. Regarding subset: CD45RA-negative fraction. The receptors were sampled from a young man in good health.

The chain links TRBV6-1 to TRBJ2-2; TRBD1 is a possible D gene (6 bases). Trimming stripped 8 bases from V and 4 bases from J, with 14 bases between. Germline CDR1 and CDR2: MNHNS and SASEGT. The CDR3 runs 14 residues. The CDR3 DNA reads TGTGCCAGCCGAAGACAGGCGGTCACCGGGGAGCTGTTTTTT. Protein product: CASRRQAVTGELFF.

The chain employs TRBV5-6 and TRBJ2-4, with 9 bases lining up with TRBD1. This CDR3 contains 13 residues. Germline values: CDR1 SGHDT, CDR2 YYEEEE. V lost 0 bases and J lost 15; bases outside the gene matches: 7. Here the CDR3 DNA reads TGTGCCAGCAGCTTGGTTGGGGACAGGGACGGGTACTTC. Protein: CASSLVGDRDGYF.

The rearrangement uses TRBV6-5 and TRBJ2-4; TRBD2 matches 8 bases. From germline, CDR1 is MNHEY and CDR2 SVGAGI. V dropped 7 bases and J dropped 9; count of bases not matched to a gene: 2. The CDR3 is 11 residues long. The CDR3 is CASTGGSIQYF. In DNA form, the CDR3 reads TGTGCCAGCACGGGGGGGTCCATTCAGTACTTC.

V and J are TRBV6-5 and TRBJ2-7; 10 bases match TRBD1. V shed 5 bases and J 1 base; nucleotides not matched to a gene: 5. The CDR3 has 15 amino acids. Germline CDR1 MNHEY, CDR2 SVGAGI. In nucleotides, the CDR3 is TGTGCCAGCAGTACAGGGACAGGGGATTCCTACGAGCAGTACTTC. Translation gives CASSTGTGDSYEQYF.

This sequence joins TRBV25-1 and TRBJ2-7, with 7 bases that match TRBD2. The CDR3 extends over 13 amino acids. CDR1 is MGHDK, CDR2 SYGVNS, per germline. V trimming: 5 bases; J trimming: 7 bases; junction bases outside the gene matches: 8. For the CDR3, the DNA is TGTGCCAGCAGTAACAGCGGGATGGGGGAGCAGTACTTC. It specifies CASSNSGMGEQYF.

The chain has TRBV4-3 and TRBJ2-7; 7 positions match TRBD2. With 4 bases clipped from V and 4 bases from J, the junction kept 10 bases outside the gene matches. This CDR3 spans 15 amino acids. In germline, CDR1 is LGHNA, CDR2 YSLEER. The DNA of the CDR3 is TGCGCCAGCAGCCTAAACTACCGGGAGGAGTACGAGCAGTACTTC. Amino acids: CASSLNYREEYEQYF.

The rearrangement joins TRBV28 to TRBJ1-5; no definite D call. The V gene lost 6 bases and the J gene lost 4 bases, with 13 bases spanning the gap. The CDR3 length is 14 residues. Germline CDR1 MDHEN, CDR2 SYDVKM. CDR3 in amino acids: CASSQSGGNQPQHF. CDR3 coding DNA: TGTGCCAGCAGCCAATCGGGTGGGAATCAGCCCCAGCATTTT.

Concerning this clone itself: Other DNA sequences in this specimen translate into the identical CDR3. The V and J genes are TRBV5-4 and TRBJ2-1, with TRBD2 identical over 9 bases. The CDR3 loop spans 15 amino acids. With 2 bases clipped from V and 3 bases from J, the junction kept 3 bases outside the gene matches. Germline CDR1 is SGHNT and CDR2 is YYREEE (reference sequence). DNA of the CDR3: TGTGCCAGCAGCTTACAGCGGGGGGACTACAATGAGCAGTTCTTC. This translates into CASSLQRGDYNEQFF.

V usage is TRBV9 and J usage is TRBJ2-3; D is uncertain. V lost 0 bases and J lost 6, with 11 bases in between. This CDR3 spans 14 amino acids. Per germline, CDR1 SGDLS and CDR2 YYNGEE. The CDR3: CASSVGTSKDTQYF. The CDR3 nucleotides read TGTGCCAGCAGCGTAGGTACTTCTAAGGATACGCAGTATTTT.

The chain joins TRBV19 to TRBJ1-4; D not certain. Trimming left V 4 bases short and J 0 bases short, with 6 bases between. The CDR3 spans 14 residues. Germline values: CDR1 LNHDA, CDR2 SQIVND (reference sequence). CDR3 residues: CASSKQTTNEKLFF. DNA for the CDR3: TGTGCCAGTAGTAAACAGACAACTAATGAAAAACTGTTTTTT.

This sequence joins TRBV6-4 and TRBJ2-1; D is perhaps TRBD2 (5 bases). Germline lookup yields CDR1 MRHNA and CDR2 SNTAGT. The V gene lost 2 bases and the J gene lost 9 bases, with 17 bases spanning the gap. This CDR3 is 15 amino acids long. The CDR3 DNA is TGTGCCAGCAGTGACCCCGGAGCCCCCCGGGGTGAGCAGTTCTTC. Translation gives CASSDPGAPRGEQFF.

This clone was found many times. V gene TRBV19 combines with J gene TRBJ1-2; D is possibly TRBD1 (6 bases). V shed 5 bases and J shed 4 bases, with 14 bases lying between them. Looked up from germline, CDR1 is LNHDA and CDR2 is SQIVND (reference sequence). The CDR3 length is 14 residues. In nucleotides, the CDR3 is TGTGCCAGTAGTTTACAGGGTGAGGGCTATGGCTACACCTTC. Amino acid sequence: CASSLQGEGYGYTF.

This clone was seen only a few times. The chain has TRBV28 and TRBJ2-6; tentative D call: TRBD1 (6 bases). Deletions cut 6 bases from V and 1 base from J, with 22 bases between. Per germline, CDR1 MDHEN and CDR2 SYDVKM. CDR3 length: 19 residues. As DNA, the CDR3 is TGTGCCAGCAGCCCAATCCGGACAGTATCTTTGTCTGGGGCCAACGTCCTGACTTTC. Its translation is CASSPIRTVSLSGANVLTF.

The gene calls are TRBV6-1 and TRBJ1-6; D uncertain. Germline CDR1 reads MNHNS; CDR2 reads SASEGT. This CDR3 has 13 amino acids. V was cut by 8 bases and J by 5 bases, with 10 bases left in between. CDR3 sequence (DNA): TGTGCCAGCGGGCTCCTCAATAATTCACCCCTCCACTTT. This codes for CASGLLNNSPLHF.

This clone appeared a few times. The chain combines TRBV5-6 with TRBJ1-2, with a weak D call TRBD1 (5 bases). V lost 1 base to trimming and J lost 1 base, with 11 bases between them. CDR1 and CDR2 (germline): SGHDT, YYEEEE. This CDR3 comprises 15 residues. The CDR3 sequence is CASSLPRVLNYGYTF. The CDR3 DNA reads as TGTGCCAGCAGCTTGCCCAGGGTCCTTAACTATGGCTACACCTTC.

The table lists this clone with a few counts. V usage is TRBV5-1 and J usage is TRBJ1-4; D gene unclear. Germline loops: CDR1 SGHRS, CDR2 YFSETQ. Trimming took off 1 base at V and 6 bases at J, with 4 bases between the two ends. The CDR3 is 12 residues long. The CDR3 DNA follows: TGCGCCAGCAGCTTGTCAGATGAAAAACTGTTTTTT. Protein sequence: CASSLSDEKLFF.

The chain carries TRBV18 and TRBJ1-2; unclear D gene. Trimming shortened V by 2 bases and J by 2 bases, and 12 bases separated the two germline ends. Per the germline V gene, CDR1 is KGHSH and CDR2 is LQKENI. This CDR3 spans 15 amino acids. The CDR3 DNA reads as TGTGCCAGCTCACCAGGTGCAGGTCTAAACTATGGCTACACCTTC. Amino acid sequence: CASSPGAGLNYGYTF.

The chain joins TRBV10-3 to TRBJ1-2; the D is unclear. V was clipped by 3 bases and J by 7 bases, with 9 bases between them. Germline V gene data show CDR1 as ENHRY and CDR2 as SYGVKD. The CDR3 contains 12 residues. The CDR3 reads CAISDREGGYTF. The CDR3 region has the DNA TGTGCCATCAGTGATCGGGAAGGTGGCTACACCTTC.